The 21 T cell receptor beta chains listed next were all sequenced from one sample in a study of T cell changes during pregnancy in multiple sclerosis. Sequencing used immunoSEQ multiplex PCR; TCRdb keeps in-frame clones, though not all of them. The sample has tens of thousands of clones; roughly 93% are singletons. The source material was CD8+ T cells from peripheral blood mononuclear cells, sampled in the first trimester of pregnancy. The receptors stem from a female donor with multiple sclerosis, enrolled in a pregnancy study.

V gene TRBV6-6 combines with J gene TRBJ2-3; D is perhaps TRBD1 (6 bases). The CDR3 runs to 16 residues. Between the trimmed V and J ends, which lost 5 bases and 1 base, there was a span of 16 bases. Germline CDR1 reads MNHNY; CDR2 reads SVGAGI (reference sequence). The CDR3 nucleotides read TGTGCCAGCAGTACGCCCGACAGGTCAGGCACAGATACGCAGTATTTT. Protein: CASSTPDRSGTDTQYF.

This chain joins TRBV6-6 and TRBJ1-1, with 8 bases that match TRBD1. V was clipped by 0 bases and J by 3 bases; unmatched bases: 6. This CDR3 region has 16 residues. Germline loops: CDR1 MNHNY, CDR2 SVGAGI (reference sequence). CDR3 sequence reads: CASSYSADRVDTEAFF. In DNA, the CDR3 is TGTGCCAGCAGTTACTCGGCGGACAGGGTTGACACTGAAGCTTTCTTT.

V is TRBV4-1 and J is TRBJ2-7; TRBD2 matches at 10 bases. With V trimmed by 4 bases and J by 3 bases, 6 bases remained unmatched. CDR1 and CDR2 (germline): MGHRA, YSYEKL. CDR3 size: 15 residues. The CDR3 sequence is CASSPGGTSVYEQYF. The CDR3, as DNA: TGCGCCAGCAGCCCTGGAGGGACTAGCGTCTACGAGCAGTACTTC.

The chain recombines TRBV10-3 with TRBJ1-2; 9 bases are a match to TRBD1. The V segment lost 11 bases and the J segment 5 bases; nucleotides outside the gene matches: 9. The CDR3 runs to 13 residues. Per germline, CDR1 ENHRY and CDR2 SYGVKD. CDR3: CASLDRGEYGYTF. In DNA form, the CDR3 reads TGTGCCTCCTTGGACAGGGGCGAATATGGCTACACCTTC.

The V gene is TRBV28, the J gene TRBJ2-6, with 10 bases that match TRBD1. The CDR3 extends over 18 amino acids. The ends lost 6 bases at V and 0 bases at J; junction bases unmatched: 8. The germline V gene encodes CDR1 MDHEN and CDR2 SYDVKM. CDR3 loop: CASSQGDRGPSGANVLTF. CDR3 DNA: TGTGCCAGCAGCCAGGGGGACAGGGGTCCCTCTGGGGCCAACGTCCTGACTTTC.

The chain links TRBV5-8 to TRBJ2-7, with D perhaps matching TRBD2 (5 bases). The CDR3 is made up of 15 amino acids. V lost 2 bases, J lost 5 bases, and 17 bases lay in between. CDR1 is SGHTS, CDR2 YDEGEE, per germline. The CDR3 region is CASSFSGRVGDEQYF. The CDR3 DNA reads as TGTGCCAGCAGCTTCTCCGGACGGGTCGGGGACGAGCAGTACTTC.

CDR3 amino acids: CASSPLIAYEQYF. CDR3 nucleotide sequence: TGTGCCAGCAGTCCGTTAATTGCCTACGAGCAGTACTTC. This rearrangement joins TRBV6-1 to TRBJ2-7; unclear D gene. Germline values: CDR1 MNHNS, CDR2 SASEGT. The length of the CDR3 is 13 residues. V was shortened by 5 bases and J by 2 bases, with 10 bases between the two germline ends.

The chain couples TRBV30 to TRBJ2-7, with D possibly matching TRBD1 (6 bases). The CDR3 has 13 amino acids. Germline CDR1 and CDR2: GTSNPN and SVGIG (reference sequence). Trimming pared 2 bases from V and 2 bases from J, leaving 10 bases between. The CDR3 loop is CAWSWTVTYEQYF. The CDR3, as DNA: TGTGCCTGGAGTTGGACAGTAACCTACGAGCAGTACTTC.

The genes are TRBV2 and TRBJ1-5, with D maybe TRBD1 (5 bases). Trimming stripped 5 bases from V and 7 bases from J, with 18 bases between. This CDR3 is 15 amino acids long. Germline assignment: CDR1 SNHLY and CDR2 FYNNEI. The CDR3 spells CASSRWSGNNQPQHF. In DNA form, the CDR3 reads TGTGCCAGCAGTCGTTGGTCAGGGAATAACCAGCCCCAGCATTTT.

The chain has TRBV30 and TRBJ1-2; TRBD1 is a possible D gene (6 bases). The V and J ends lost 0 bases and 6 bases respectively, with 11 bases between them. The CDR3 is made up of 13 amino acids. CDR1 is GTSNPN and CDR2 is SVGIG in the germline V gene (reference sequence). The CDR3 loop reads CAWSVTRQDGYTF. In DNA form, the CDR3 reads TGTGCCTGGAGTGTAACCCGACAGGATGGCTACACCTTC.

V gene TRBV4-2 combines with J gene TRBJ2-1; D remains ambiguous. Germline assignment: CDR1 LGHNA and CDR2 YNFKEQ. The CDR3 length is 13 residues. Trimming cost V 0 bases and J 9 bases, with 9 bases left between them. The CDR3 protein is CASSQDTWSEQFF. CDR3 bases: TGTGCCAGCAGCCAAGACACCTGGAGTGAGCAGTTCTTC.

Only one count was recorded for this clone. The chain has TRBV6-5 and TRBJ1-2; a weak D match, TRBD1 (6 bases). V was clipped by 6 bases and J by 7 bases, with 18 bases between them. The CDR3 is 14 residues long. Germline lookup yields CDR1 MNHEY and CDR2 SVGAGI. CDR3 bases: TGTGCCAGCAGCCAAAACGCTTGGACAGCTGGCTACACCTTC. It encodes CASSQNAWTAGYTF.

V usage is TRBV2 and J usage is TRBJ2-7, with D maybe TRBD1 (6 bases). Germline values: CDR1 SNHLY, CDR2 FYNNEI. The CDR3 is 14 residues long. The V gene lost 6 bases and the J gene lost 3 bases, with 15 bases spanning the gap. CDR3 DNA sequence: TGTGCCAGCAGGGACAGATTACGGGGCTACGAGCAGTACTTC. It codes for CASRDRLRGYEQYF.

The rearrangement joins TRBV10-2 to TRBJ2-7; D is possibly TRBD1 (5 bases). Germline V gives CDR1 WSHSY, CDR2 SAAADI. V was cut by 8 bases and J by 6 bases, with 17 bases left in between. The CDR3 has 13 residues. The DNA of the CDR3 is TGCGCCAGCGCTATAGTCCAGGGCTCCGAGCAGTACTTC. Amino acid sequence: CASAIVQGSEQYF.

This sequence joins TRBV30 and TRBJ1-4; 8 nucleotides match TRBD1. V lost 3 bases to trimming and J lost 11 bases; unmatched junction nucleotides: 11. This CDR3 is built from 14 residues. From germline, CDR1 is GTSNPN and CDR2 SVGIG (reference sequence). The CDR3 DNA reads TGTGCCTGGAGCCCCGGCAGGGGGCGACTCAAACTGTTTTTT. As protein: CAWSPGRGRLKLFF. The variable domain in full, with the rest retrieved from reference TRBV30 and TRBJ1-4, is SQTIHQWPATLVQPVGSPLSLECTVEGTSNPNLYWYRQAAGRGLQLLFYSVGIGQISSEVPQNLSASRPQDRQFILSSKKLLLSDSGFYLCAWSPGRGRLKLFFGSGTQLSVL.

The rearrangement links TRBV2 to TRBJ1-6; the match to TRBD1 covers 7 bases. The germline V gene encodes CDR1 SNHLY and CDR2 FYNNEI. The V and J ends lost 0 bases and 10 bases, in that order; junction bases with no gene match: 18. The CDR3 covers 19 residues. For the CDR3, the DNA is TGTGCCAGCAGTGAAGCGAGAGACAGGGTAATAAGACAGGGATCACCCCTCCACTTT. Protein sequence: CASSEARDRVIRQGSPLHF.

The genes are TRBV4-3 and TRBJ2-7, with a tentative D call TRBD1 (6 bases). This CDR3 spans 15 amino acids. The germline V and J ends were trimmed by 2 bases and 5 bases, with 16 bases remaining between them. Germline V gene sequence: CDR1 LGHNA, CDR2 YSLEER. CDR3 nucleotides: TGCGCCAGCAGCCAAACCCGGGGACATCAAGACGAGCAGTACTTC. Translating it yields CASSQTRGHQDEQYF.

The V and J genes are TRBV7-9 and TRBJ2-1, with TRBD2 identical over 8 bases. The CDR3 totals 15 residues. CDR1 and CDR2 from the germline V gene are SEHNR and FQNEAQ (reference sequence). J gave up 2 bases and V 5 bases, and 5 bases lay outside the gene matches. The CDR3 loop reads CASSLTSGAYNEQFF. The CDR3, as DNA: TGTGCCAGCAGCCTAACTAGCGGCGCCTACAATGAGCAGTTCTTC. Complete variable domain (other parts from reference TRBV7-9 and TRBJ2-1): DTGVSQNPRHKITKRGQNVTFRCDPISEHNRLYWYRQTLGQGPEFLTYFQNEAQLEKSRLLSDRFSAERPKGSFSTLEIQRTEQGDSAMYLCASSLTSGAYNEQFFGPGTRLTVL.

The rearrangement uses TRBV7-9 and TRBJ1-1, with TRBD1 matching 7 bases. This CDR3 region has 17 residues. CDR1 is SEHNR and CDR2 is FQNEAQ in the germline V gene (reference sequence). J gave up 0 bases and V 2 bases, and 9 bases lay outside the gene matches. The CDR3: CASSLKTGTVMNTEAFF. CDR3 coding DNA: TGTGCCAGCAGCTTAAAAACCGGGACAGTAATGAACACTGAAGCTTTCTTT.

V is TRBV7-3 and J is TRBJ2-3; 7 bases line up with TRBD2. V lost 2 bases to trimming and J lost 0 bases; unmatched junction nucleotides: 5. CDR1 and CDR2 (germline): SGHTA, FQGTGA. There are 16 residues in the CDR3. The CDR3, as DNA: TGTGCCAGCAGCTTATCGGCTAGCGGTAGCACAGATACGCAGTATTTT. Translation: CASSLSASGSTDTQYF.

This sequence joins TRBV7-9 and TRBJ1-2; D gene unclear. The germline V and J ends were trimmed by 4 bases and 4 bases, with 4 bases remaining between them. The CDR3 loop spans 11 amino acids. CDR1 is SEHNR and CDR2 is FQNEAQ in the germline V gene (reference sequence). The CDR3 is CASSYSYGYTF. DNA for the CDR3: TGTGCCAGCAGCTACAGCTATGGCTACACCTTC.